A selection of T cell receptor beta chains follows, all from one sample in a study of T cells expressing NK-cell markers. TCRdb derives one entry per CDR3 protein from the 5' RACE reads, leaving out DNA. The clone table shows 300,000 to 500,000 distinct CDR3 sequences, with the ten largest holding roughly 10%. Input material: blood T cells: a sorted CD56 or NKG2C T cell subset, CD4+ or CD8+ T cells, or bulk PBMC T cells (not recorded which). The receptors come from a woman in her 50s in good health. CDR3s include the opening cysteine and the closing phenylalanine or tryptophan.

j_gene	v_gene	CDR3aa
TRBJ1-1	TRBV29-1	CSVGQGLSEAFF
TRBJ2-7	TRBV5-1	CASSHLSGRQSYEQYF
TRBJ2-7	TRBV9	CASSPGTGNSYEQYF
TRBJ2-1	TRBV7-3	CASSRQPSSYNEQFF
TRBJ2-2	TRBV5-5	CASSPGGAVTGELFF
TRBJ2-3	TRBV7-3	CASSWTSGYHTDTQYF
TRBJ2-4	TRBV29-1	CSVVAGGKNIQYF
TRBJ2-5	TRBV24-1	CATSSRAGETQYF
TRBJ1-1	TRBV6-6	CASSRTGDDTEAFF
TRBJ2-7	TRBV11-2	CASSARTNYEQYF
TRBJ2-2	TRBV28	CASSLGDNTGELFF
TRBJ2-3	TRBV10-3	CAISGSGTSTDTQYF
TRBJ2-1	TRBV7-2	CASSSFLTGGDRDEQFF
TRBJ2-1	TRBV10-3	CAISGANSYNEQFF
TRBJ2-2	TRBV1	CTSSQDSGELFF
TRBJ2-1	TRBV20-1	CSARGTSGSSYNEQFF
TRBJ2-3	TRBV7-9	CASSPRLGSTDTQYF
TRBJ2-3	TRBV12-3/TRBV12-4	CASSWGLAGSDTQYF
TRBJ2-1	TRBV27	CASRAVGQGYNEQFF
TRBJ2-3	TRBV18	CASSPLAGDTDTQYF
TRBJ2-1	TRBV25-1	CASSDPYAYNEQFF
TRBJ2-2	TRBV6-4	CASSEQGSRIAGELFF
TRBJ2-4	TRBV29-1	CSVRTGLGNIQYF
TRBJ2-3	TRBV5-6	CASSLGRGIFTDTQYF
TRBJ2-2	TRBV6-5	CASSRAGVPLNTGELFF
TRBJ2-3	TRBV3-1	CASSHSGDSDTQYF
TRBJ2-1	TRBV12-5	CASGLSSGRTNEQFF
TRBJ2-3	TRBV29-1	CSVAYGQDTQYF
TRBJ2-5	TRBV7-7	CASSLVGDIAQETQYF
TRBJ2-1	TRBV13	CASSLLAGNNEQFF
TRBJ1-2	TRBV5-1	CASSGGQGYGYTF
TRBJ2-1	TRBV3-1	CASSQGTGGNYNEQFF
TRBJ2-1	TRBV3-1	CASSLTPSDEQFF
TRBJ2-5	TRBV20-1	CSARVGEIKETQYF
TRBJ2-1	TRBV11-2	CATHTGTSGGEQFF
TRBJ2-3	TRBV7-9	CASSPYRGLARVTDTQYF
TRBJ2-3	TRBV12-3/TRBV12-4	CASSLRLVGLAGEDTQYF
TRBJ2-5	TRBV9	CASSASGQRETQYF
TRBJ2-3	TRBV5-1	CASSLSGTRADTQYF
TRBJ2-1	TRBV12-3/TRBV12-4	CASSTTTPTPTYNEQFF
TRBJ2-1	TRBV20-1	CSAFPTETSGRVGSYNEQFF
TRBJ2-7	TRBV28	CASSITSGLSYEQYF
TRBJ2-1	TRBV5-1	CASSLEADRYNEQFF
TRBJ2-5	TRBV7-9	CASRGTASGMGETQYF
TRBJ2-1	TRBV20-1	CSASPADSYNEQFF
TRBJ2-5	TRBV27	CASRFQDRQETQYF
TRBJ1-1	TRBV28	CASRLYRPNTEAFF
TRBJ2-1	TRBV10-3	CAISLKRDSHNEQFF
TRBJ2-5	TRBV4-1	CASSQDSGWETQYF
TRBJ1-1	TRBV5-1	CASSPSGQGTFF
TRBJ2-5	TRBV10-3	CAISGSAQTQYF
TRBJ2-1	TRBV24-1	CATRGRDRGHEQFF